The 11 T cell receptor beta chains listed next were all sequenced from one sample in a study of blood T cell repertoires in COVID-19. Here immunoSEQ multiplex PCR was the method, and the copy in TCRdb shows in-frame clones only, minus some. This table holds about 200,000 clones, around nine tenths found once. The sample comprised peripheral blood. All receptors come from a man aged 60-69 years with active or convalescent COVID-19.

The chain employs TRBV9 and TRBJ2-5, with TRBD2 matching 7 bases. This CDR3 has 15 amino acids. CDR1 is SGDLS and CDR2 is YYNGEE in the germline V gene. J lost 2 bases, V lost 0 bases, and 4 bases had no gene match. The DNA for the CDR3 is TGTGCCAGCAGCGTAGATGGGCGGGAGCAAGAGACCCAGTACTTC. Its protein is CASSVDGREQETQYF. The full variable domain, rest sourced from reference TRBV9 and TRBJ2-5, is DSGVTQTPKHLITATGQRVTLRCSPRSGDLSVYWYQQSLDQGLQFLIQYYNGEERAKGNILERFSAQQFPDLHSELNLSSLELGDSALYFCASSVDGREQETQYFGPGTRLLVL.

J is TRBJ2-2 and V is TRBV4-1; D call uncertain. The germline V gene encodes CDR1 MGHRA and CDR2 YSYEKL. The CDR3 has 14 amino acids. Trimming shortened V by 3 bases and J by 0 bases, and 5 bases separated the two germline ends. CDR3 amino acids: CASSHTSNTGELFF. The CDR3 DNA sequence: TGCGCCAGCAGCCACACTTCGAACACCGGGGAGCTGTTTTTT.

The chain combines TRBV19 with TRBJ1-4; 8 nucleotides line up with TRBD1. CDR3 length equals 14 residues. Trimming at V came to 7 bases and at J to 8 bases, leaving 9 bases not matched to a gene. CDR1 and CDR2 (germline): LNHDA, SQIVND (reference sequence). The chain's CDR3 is CASKVTGVGEKLFF. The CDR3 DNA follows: TGTGCCAGTAAGGTGACAGGGGTCGGGGAAAAACTGTTTTTT.

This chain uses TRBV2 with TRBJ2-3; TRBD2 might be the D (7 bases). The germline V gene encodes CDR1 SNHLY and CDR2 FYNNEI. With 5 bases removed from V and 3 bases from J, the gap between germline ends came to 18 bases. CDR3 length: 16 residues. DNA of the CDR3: TGTGCCAGCAGTTCCACAGGGAGGGGTTTGACAGATACGCAGTATTTT. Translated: CASSSTGRGLTDTQYF.

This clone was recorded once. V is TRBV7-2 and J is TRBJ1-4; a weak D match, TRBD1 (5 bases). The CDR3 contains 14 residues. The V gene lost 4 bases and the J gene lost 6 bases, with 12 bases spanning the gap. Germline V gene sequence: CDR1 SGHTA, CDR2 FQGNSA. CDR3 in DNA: TGTGCCAGCAGCTCCGACTGGGGGGATGAAAAACTGTTTTTT. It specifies CASSSDWGDEKLFF. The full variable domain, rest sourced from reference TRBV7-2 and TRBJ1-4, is GAGVSQSPSNKVTEKGKDVELRCDPISGHTALYWYRQSLGQGLEFLIYFQGNSAPDKSGLPSDRFSAERTGGSVSTLTIQRTQQEDSAVYLCASSSDWGDEKLFFGSGTQLSVL.

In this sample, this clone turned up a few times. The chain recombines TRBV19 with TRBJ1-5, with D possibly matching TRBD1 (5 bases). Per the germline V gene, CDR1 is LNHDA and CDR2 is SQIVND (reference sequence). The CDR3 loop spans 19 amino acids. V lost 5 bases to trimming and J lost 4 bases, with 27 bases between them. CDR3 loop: CASSESGSGGRARNQPQHF. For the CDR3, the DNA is TGTGCCAGTAGTGAGAGCGGTTCGGGGGGACGAGCCCGAAATCAGCCCCAGCATTTT.

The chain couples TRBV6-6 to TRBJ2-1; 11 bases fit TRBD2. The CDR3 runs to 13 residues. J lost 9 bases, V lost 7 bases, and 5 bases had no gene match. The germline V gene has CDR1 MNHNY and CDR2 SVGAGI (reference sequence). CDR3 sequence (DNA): TGTGCCAGCACCCCGGGACTAGCGGTTGAGCAGTTCTTC. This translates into CASTPGLAVEQFF.

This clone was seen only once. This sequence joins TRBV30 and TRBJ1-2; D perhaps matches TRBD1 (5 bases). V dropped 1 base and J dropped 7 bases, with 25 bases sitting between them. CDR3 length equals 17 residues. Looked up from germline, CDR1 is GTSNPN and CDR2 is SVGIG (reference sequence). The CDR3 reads CAWSGSQMSTVKVGYTF. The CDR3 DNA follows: TGTGCCTGGAGTGGGTCTCAAATGTCGACAGTGAAGGTTGGCTACACCTTC.

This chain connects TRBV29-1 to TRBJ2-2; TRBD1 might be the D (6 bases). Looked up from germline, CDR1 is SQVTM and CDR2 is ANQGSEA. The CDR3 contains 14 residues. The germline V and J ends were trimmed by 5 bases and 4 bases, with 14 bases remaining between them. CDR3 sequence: CSVWDTGFTGELFF. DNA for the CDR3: TGCAGCGTTTGGGATACAGGGTTCACCGGGGAGCTGTTTTTT.

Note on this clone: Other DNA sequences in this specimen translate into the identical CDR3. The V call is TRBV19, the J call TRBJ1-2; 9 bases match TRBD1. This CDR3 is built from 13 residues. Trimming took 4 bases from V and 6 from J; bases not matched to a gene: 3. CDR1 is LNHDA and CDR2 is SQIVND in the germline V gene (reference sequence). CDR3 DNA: TGTGCCAGTAGTACCACAGGGGGCGATGGCTACACCTTC. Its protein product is CASSTTGGDGYTF.

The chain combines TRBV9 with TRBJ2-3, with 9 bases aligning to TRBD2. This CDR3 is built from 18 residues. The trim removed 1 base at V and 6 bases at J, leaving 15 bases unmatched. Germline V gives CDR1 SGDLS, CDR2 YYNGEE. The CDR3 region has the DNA TGTGCCAGCAGCGTAAGGGGGCTAGCGGGGTCTAACAGGGATACGCAGTATTTT. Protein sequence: CASSVRGLAGSNRDTQYF.